The next 2 T cell receptor beta chains were all read from a single sample in a study of blood T cells in healthy people across ages. Alongside a J-beta primer mix, a sample-barcoded 5' primer served in a second PCR lasting about 7 to 12 cycles. One entry per CDR3 protein, called by TCRdb with MiXCR from the 5' RACE reads. The repertoire has 1 million or so distinct CDR3 sequences, more than 35% of them found once; the top ten carry about 19%. Specimen: blood. These receptors originate from a woman in her sixties or seventies in good health.

The CDR3 DNA follows: TGCAGCGTTGAATCGGGGGGTCCCAATGAGCAGTTCTTC. Amino acids: CSVESGGPNEQFF. This rearrangement joins TRBV29-1 to TRBJ2-1, with TRBD2 matching over 7 bases. The CDR3 consists of 13 residues. V was pared by 2 bases and J by 6 bases, with 4 bases of the junction left unmatched. In germline, CDR1 is SQVTM, CDR2 ANQGSEA.

This clonotype was found a few times. Here the CDR3 DNA reads TGTGCCAGCAGCTTATTGCAAATTGAAGAGACCCAGTACTTC. Its translation: CASSLLQIEETQYF. The chain combines TRBV7-6 with TRBJ2-5; the D is unclear. The CDR3 covers 14 residues. Germline CDR1 and CDR2: SGHVS and FNYEAQ. V dropped 2 bases and J dropped 3 bases, with 10 bases sitting between them.